This T cell receptor (beta chain) stems from a study of cytomegalovirus exposure and HLA in healthy donors. Findings of the study overall: A later analysis found that most CMV-associated TCR beta chains appeared HLA-restricted. After further analysis at a later stage, 16,951 TCR beta sequences were associated with HLA alleles at 0.05 false discovery rate.

In regard to this clone: Its cognate antigen is unknown. Germline and junction disagree at one end, which may indicate a read error.

PCR used 60 Vbeta primers and 13 Jbeta primers. Source study methods: Unique TCR beta chains numbered approximately 80 million in a later analysis, with around 10 million shared. This table comes from immunoSEQ multiplex PCR, and its TCRdb copy is limited to in-frame clones, with some not included. From that table come the V and J calls and clone size; the DNA was used to work out D and trimming. The data contain over 100,000 clones, about four fifths of them singletons. CDR3 length equals 12 residues. The germline V gene encodes CDR1 SGHRS and CDR2 YFSETQ. This TCR came from a male donor in good health and CMV-seronegative. V is TRBV5-1 and J is TRBJ2-7; D possibly corresponds to TRBD1 (6 bases). Sequenced input: PBMCs. The CDR3 DNA reads TGCGCCAGCAGCTCACAGGGATACGAGCAGCACTTC. Protein product: CASSSQGYEQHF.